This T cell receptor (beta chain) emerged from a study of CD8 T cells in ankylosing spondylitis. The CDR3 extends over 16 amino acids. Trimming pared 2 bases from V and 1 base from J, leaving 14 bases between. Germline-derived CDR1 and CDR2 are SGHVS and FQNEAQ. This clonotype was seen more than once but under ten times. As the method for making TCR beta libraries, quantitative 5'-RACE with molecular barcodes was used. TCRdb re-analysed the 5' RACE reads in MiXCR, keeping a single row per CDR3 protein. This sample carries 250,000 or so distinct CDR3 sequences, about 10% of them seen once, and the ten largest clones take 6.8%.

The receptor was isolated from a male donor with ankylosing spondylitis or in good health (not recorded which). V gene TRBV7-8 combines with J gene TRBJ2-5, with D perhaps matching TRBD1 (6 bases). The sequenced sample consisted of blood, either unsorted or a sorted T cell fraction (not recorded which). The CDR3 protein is CASSLQGRRFQETQYF. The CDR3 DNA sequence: TGTGCCAGCAGCTTACAGGGGCGGAGATTCCAAGAGACCCAGTACTTC.